The TCR beta chain under discussion was sequenced for a study of neurological immune-mediated disorders. CDR3 size: 11 residues. The V end lost 8 bases, the J end lost 9 bases, and 11 bases lay between the germline ends. CDR1 is MGHDK and CDR2 is SYGVNS in the germline V gene. Over 180 million TCR-beta sequences from 15-18 subjects were obtained in each sequencing run. TCRdb itself ran the 5' RACE reads through MiXCR, one entry per CDR3 protein. Among tens of thousands of distinct CDR3 sequences listed, less than 15% were seen once. About this clonotype itself: Antigen: not known. A read error may be the cause here, since a much bigger clone is one base away. This CDR3 is missing its conserved last phenylalanine or tryptophan, likely due to a read error.

Stated time point: longitudinal time-point 2. Study observations and caveats: The expanded clones of different subjects shared no CDR3 amino acid sequences (suggesting private repertoires in all groups).

The source of this sequence is a female donor with HTLV-1-associated myelopathy (HAM/TSP). The J gene is TRBJ2-1, the V gene TRBV25-1, with TRBD2 as a possible D gene (5 bases). The sample taken for sequencing was PBMCs. The CDR3: CASEGWSEQFL. The CDR3 bases are TGTGCCAGCGAGGGATGGAGTGAGCAGTTCTTA.